This T cell receptor beta chain was observed in a study of cytomegalovirus exposure and HLA in healthy donors. Study results and limitations: A link between a missense DCLRE1C variant and TCR beta V- and J-gene trimming emerged from a later analysis. In a later analysis, DRB1 alleles had the most associated TCRs; HLA-C alleles the fewest. Among the most significant clusters, several appeared linked to common viral pathogens in a later analysis. Earlier findings revealed that most TCR beta V segments proved productive either about 90% or about 30% of the time.

V lost 3 bases, J lost 5 bases, and 4 bases stayed unmatched. Germline values: CDR1 MNHEY, CDR2 SMNVEV (reference sequence). This CDR3 region has 16 residues. Amplification used 60 Vbeta primers and 13 Jbeta primers. Only in-frame clones appear in the TCRdb table, and some are missing; sequencing was by immunoSEQ multiplex PCR. The profile covers under 200,000 clones, with around 80% appearing a single time and around a tenth taken by the ten largest. In the case of this clone: Its antigen is currently unknown.

Sequenced sample: PBMCs. This TCR came from a young man in good health and CMV-seropositive. The J gene is TRBJ2-2, the V gene TRBV27; 12 nucleotides line up with TRBD1. The CDR3, as DNA: TGTGCCAGCAGTTTTCTGGGACAGGGGGCAACCGGGGAGCTGTTTTTT. It codes for CASSFLGQGATGELFF.